The rows below give T cell receptor beta chains drawn from one sample of a study of T cell responses to AZD1222 COVID-19 vaccine. The repertoire was sequenced with immunoSEQ multiplex PCR; TCRdb's copy has only in-frame clones and lacks some. There are some 200,000 clones in the sample; roughly 90% occur only once, and approximately 3.4% lies in the top ten. This sample comprised peripheral blood, obtained 28 days after the second AZD1222 dose. The receptors derive from an adult who received the AZD1222 COVID-19 vaccine. Both conserved end residues are part of each CDR3. The D gene is left open where the match is weak.

j_gene: TRBJ1-5; d_gene: .; v_gene: TRBV6-5; CDR3nt: TGTGCCAGCAGTTACCGCGGGGGCAATCAGCCCCAGCATTTT; CDR3aa: CASSYRGGNQPQHF
j_gene: TRBJ1-5; d_gene: TRBD1; v_gene: TRBV30; CDR3nt: TGTGCTTTTACGCGGAGGACAGGGGAGAGGCAGCCCCAGCATTTT; CDR3aa: CAFTRRTGERQPQHF
j_gene: TRBJ2-7; d_gene: TRBD1; v_gene: TRBV9; CDR3nt: TGTGCCAGCAGCGCACGACAGGGTTTCTCCTACGAGCAGTACTTC; CDR3aa: CASSARQGFSYEQYF
j_gene: TRBJ1-6; d_gene: .; v_gene: TRBV3-1/TRBV3-2; CDR3nt: TGTGCCAGCATTGACGGGTGTTCACCCCTCCACTTT; CDR3aa: CASIDGCSPLHF
j_gene: TRBJ1-1; d_gene: .; v_gene: TRBV24-1; CDR3nt: TGTGCCACCAGTGATTCCCGGACGGTAAACACTGAAGCTTTCTTT; CDR3aa: CATSDSRTVNTEAFF
j_gene: TRBJ1-6; d_gene: .; v_gene: TRBV19; CDR3nt: TGTGCCAGTAGTATAGCCGGGAGGAATTCACCCCTCCACTTT; CDR3aa: CASSIAGRNSPLHF
j_gene: TRBJ2-7; d_gene: .; v_gene: TRBV15; CDR3nt: TGTGCCACCAGTCGACCTACTAGCTCCTACGAGCAGTACTTC; CDR3aa: CATSRPTSSYEQYF
j_gene: TRBJ1-1; d_gene: .; v_gene: TRBV30; CDR3nt: TGTGCCTGGTATAAAAACACTGAAGCTTTCTTT; CDR3aa: CAWYKNTEAFF
j_gene: TRBJ2-5; d_gene: TRBD2; v_gene: TRBV7-9; CDR3nt: TGTGCCAGCAGCTTAATGAGACTAGCGTACCAAGAGACCCAGTACTTC; CDR3aa: CASSLMRLAYQETQYF
j_gene: TRBJ2-6; d_gene: TRBD1; v_gene: TRBV28; CDR3nt: TGTGCCAGCACCGTGACAGGGGGCGTCTCAAACTCAATCTCTGGGGCCAACGTCCTGACTTTC; CDR3aa: CASTVTGGVSNSISGANVLTF
j_gene: TRBJ2-5; d_gene: .; v_gene: TRBV2; CDR3nt: TGTGCCAGCATTTGGGAGAGTGAGACCCAGTACTTC; CDR3aa: CASIWESETQYF